One sample yielded the 2 T cell receptor beta chains listed below, sequenced in a study of T-cell reconstitution after alpha-beta-depleted transplantation in children. A library of TCRbeta sequences, prepared with unique molecular identifiers, was generated. TCRdb redid the calling of the PCR reads with MiXCR, one entry per CDR3 protein. This table holds fewer than 350,000 distinct CDR3 sequences, around 7.3% found once. These receptors' targets are unknown. Study-wide results and caveats: After one year, T-cell counts and TCRbeta diversity mostly came from new T cells.

Source: peripheral blood, taken 360 days after TCRalphabeta/CD19-depleted stem cell transplant. The origin of the receptors is a female patient between 2 and 10 years old who had a stem cell transplant for Fanconi anemia, so the T cells may come from the graft donor.

The table lists this clonotype with many counts. V gene TRBV10-3 combines with J gene TRBJ2-2, with D unclear. Germline V CDR1 and CDR2: ENHRY, SYGVKD. V lost 0 bases and J 4 bases, leaving 6 bases between the germline ends. The CDR3 length is 14 residues. The CDR3 reads CAISESRSTGELFF. Written as DNA, the CDR3 is TGTGCCATCAGTGAGTCGAGATCCACCGGGGAGCTGTTTTTT.

This clonotype was counted ten times or more. The V gene is TRBV5-1, the J gene TRBJ2-7; 8 bases fit TRBD1. In germline, CDR1 is SGHRS, CDR2 YFSETQ. The J segment lost 1 base and the V segment lost 4 bases, leaving 4 bases of the junction unmatched. The CDR3 sequence is 14 residues long. The CDR3 region has the DNA TGCGCCAGCAGCCGACAGGGGTATTCCTACGAGCAGTACTTC. It is translated as CASSRQGYSYEQYF.